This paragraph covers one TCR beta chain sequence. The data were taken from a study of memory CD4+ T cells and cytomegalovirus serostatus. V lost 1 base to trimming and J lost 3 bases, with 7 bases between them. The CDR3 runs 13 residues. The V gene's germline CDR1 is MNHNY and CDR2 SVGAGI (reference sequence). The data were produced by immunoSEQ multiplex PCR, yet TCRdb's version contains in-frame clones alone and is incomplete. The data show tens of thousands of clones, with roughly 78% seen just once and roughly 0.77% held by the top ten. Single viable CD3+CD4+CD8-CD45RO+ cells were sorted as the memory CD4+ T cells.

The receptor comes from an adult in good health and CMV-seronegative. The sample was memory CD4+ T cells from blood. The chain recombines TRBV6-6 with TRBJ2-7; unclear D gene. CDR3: CASSYYSSYEQYF. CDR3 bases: TGTGCCAGCAGTTACTACAGTAGCTACGAGCAGTACTTC.